The sequence of this TCR beta chain was determined in a study of post-analysis software for immune sequencing data. Whole-study findings and limits: Patients showed TRBV5-6, TRBV5-1 and TRBV20-1 among roughly 5 TRBV segments more frequent than in controls.

With regard to this clonotype: Antigen: not known.

Trimming took 5 bases from V and 4 from J, leaving 26 bases between them. CDR3 length equals 18 residues. The germline gives CDR1 SGHVS, CDR2 FQNEAQ. Unique molecular identifiers had been added to the TCR beta cDNA libraries. MiXCR was run by TCRdb on the PCR reads, yielding one entry per CDR3 protein. The sample yields about 540,000 distinct CDR3 sequences, 30% to 40% seen once. The chain uses TRBV7-8 and TRBJ1-1, with D possibly TRBD1 on 6 matching bases. The sequence came from a girl between 2 and 17 years old with multiple sclerosis. Sequencing used blood. CDR3: CASSPAERGYTGTTEAFF. In DNA form, the CDR3 reads TGTGCCAGCAGCCCAGCAGAGAGGGGGTACACCGGGACCACTGAAGCTTTCTTT.